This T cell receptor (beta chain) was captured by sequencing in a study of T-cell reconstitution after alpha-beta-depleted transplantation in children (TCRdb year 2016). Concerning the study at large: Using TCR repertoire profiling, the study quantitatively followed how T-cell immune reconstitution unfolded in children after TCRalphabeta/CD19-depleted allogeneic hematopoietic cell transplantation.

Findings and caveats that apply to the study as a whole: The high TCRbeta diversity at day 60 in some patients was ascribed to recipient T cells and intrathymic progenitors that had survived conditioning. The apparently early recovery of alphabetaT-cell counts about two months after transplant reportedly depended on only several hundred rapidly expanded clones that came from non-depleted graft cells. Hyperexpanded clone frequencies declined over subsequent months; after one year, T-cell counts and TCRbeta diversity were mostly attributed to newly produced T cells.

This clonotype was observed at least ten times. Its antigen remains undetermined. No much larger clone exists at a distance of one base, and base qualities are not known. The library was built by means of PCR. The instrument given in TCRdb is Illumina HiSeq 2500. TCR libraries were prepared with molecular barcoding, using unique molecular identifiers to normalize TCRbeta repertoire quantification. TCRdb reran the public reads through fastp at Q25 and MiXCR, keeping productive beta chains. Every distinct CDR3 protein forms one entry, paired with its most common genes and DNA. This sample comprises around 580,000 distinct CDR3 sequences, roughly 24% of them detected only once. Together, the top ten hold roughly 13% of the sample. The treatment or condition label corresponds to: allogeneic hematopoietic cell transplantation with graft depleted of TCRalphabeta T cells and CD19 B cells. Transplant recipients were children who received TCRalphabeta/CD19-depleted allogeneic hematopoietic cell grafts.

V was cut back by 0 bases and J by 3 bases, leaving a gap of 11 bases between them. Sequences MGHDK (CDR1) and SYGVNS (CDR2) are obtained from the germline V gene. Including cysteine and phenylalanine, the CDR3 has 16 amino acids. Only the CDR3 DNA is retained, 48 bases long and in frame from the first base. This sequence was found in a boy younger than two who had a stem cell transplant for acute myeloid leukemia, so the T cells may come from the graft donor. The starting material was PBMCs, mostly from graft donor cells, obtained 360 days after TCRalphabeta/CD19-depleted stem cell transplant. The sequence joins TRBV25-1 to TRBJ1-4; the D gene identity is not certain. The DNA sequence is TGTGCCAGCAGTGAATATATTCTTACAGCTAATGAAAAACTGTTTTTT. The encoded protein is CASSEYILTANEKLFF.